Listed below are T cell receptor beta chains from one sample, sequenced in a study of cytomegalovirus exposure and HLA in healthy donors. Assay: immunoSEQ multiplex PCR; the TCRdb copy retains only in-frame clones and omits some. The table has about 150,000 clones, roughly 89% seen once; the top ten hold around 3.2%. The source material was PBMCs. These receptors all come from a woman in her late teens or twenties in good health and CMV-seropositive. CDR3s include the opening cysteine and the closing phenylalanine or tryptophan. Each record gives: V gene, CDR3 protein.

TRBV19,CASKRGPGDNKYF
TRBV7-2,CASSKGTVPGEQYF
TRBV2,CASRGGLAGGLQETQYF
TRBV5-1,CASSLEGRRLAGGRIGTDTQYF
TRBV11-3,CASSQGASTDTQYF
TRBV4-2,CASSQDKWTSENTGELFF
TRBV29-1,CSVGSTGELFF
TRBV6-5,CASSSFGGSSTDTQYF
TRBV10-3,CAIGGSWDSITDTQYF
TRBV30,CAWTPRESYNEQFF
TRBV5-1,CASSLEGGRSSNYGYTF
TRBV27,CASSPRTGGFSTEAFF
TRBV6-4,CASSDDLAGYNEQFF
TRBV30,CAWRRGRATNEQYF
TRBV13,CASSLGQGADTQYF
TRBV11-3,CASSLVSTGELFF
TRBV5-5,CASSVPPGVGDEQYF
TRBV4-1,CASSQEAGGGFEDEQFF
TRBV10-2,CASSWSSGKQETQYF
TRBV28,CASSLDRAIYRHEQYF
TRBV28,CASSFGTGLYSNQPQHF
TRBV6-6,CASSYAGYEKLFF
TRBV30,CAWSVLAGAPITDTQYF
TRBV29-1,CSVYSGRAGETQYF
TRBV29-1,CSVGLAGVTGELFF
TRBV9,CASRDGTLYGYTF
TRBV12-5,CASGPDRNSNQPQHF
TRBV28,CASSLMGAQETQYF
TRBV6-1,CASTTTYEQYF
TRBV6-1,CASSLSGNTEAFF
TRBV2,CASSRTSGIYNEQFF
TRBV9,CASSGTTGTGELFF
TRBV19,CASRAGLLYEQYF
TRBV28,CASSAYRLANYGYTF
TRBV4-3,CASAGKLTDTQYF
TRBV4-1,CASSQLDRGDSGNTIYF
TRBV25-1,CASSELGEQYF
TRBV10-3,CAISGGAGGHEQFF
TRBV6-1,CASSEHRNTEAFF
TRBV5-1,CASSLRDRGIRYTF
TRBV5-4,CASSHPGQGETQYF
TRBV13,CASSPPLGASSYEQYF
TRBV11-3,CASSLGEREATSYEQYF
TRBV30,CAWSRGLLYEQYF
TRBV18,CASSTAQGPGEQYF
TRBV19,CASSIGLAGGPITGELFF
TRBV6-1,CASLVHTNTEAFF
TRBV28,CASSGRMNTEAFF
TRBV5-1,CASSSDTLSSGNTIYF
TRBV2,CASSESLRQGIYGYTF